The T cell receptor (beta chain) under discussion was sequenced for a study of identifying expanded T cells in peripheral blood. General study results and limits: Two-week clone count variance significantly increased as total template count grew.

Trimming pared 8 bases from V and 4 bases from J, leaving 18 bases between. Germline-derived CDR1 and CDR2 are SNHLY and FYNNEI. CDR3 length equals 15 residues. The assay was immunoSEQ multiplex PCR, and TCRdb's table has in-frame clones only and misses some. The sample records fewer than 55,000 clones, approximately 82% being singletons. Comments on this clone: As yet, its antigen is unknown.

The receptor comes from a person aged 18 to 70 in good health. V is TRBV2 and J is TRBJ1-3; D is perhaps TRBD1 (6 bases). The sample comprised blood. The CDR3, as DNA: TGTGCCAGCCAGGGGTCAACAGGGAACGGAAACACCATATATTTT. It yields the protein CASQGSTGNGNTIYF.